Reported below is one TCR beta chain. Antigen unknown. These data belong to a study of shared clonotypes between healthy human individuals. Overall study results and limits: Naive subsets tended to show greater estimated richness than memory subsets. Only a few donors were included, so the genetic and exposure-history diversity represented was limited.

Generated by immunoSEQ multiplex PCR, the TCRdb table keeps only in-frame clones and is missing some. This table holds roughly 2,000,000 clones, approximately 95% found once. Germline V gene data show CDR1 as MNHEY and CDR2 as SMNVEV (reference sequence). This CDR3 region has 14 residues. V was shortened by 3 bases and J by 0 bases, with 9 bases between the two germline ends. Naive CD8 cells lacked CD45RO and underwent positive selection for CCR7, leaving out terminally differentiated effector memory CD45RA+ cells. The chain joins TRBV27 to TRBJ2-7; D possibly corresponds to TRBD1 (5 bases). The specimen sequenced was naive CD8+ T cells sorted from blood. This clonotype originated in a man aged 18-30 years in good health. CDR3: CASSLQQDSYEQYF. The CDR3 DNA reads TGTGCCAGCAGTTTGCAACAGGACTCCTACGAGCAGTACTTC.